This T cell receptor (beta chain) was sequenced during a study of blood T cell repertoires in COVID-19. Across the study: The samples span acute and convalescent COVID-19 from the United States, Italy and Spain.

Trimming cost V 1 base and J 6 bases, with 11 bases left between them. This CDR3 is built from 14 residues. CDR1 is SGHTA, CDR2 FQGNSA, per germline. In the authors' workflow: Amplification with reference gene primers provided the estimates of nucleated cell counts. The assay was immunoSEQ multiplex PCR, and TCRdb's table has in-frame clones only and misses some. V, J and clone size reflect that table, while D and trimming were determined from the DNA. The sample records some 340,000 clones, 87% being singletons. The sequenced sample consisted of PBMCs or T cells enriched from blood (not recorded which). The source of this sequence is a woman aged 25 to 39 who had recovered from COVID-19. The rearrangement links TRBV7-2 to TRBJ2-3; the D gene is possibly TRBD2 (6 bases). The CDR3 bases are TGTGCCAGCAGCTTAGATGGCGGGGAGGATACGCAGTATTTT. This sequence encodes CASSLDGGEDTQYF.